This record looks at one TCR beta chain sequence and its context. The record originates from a study of blood T cell repertoires in COVID-19. Germline values: CDR1 SNHLY, CDR2 FYNNEI. The length of the CDR3 is 15 residues. Trimming at V came to 6 bases and at J to 2 bases, leaving 6 bases not matched to a gene. In the study's own analysis: By means of reference gene primer amplification, nucleated cell counts were estimated. The repertoire was sequenced with immunoSEQ multiplex PCR; TCRdb's copy has only in-frame clones and lacks some. V, J and clone size derive from that table, while D and trimming were established from the DNA sequence. The sample lists 250,000 or so clones, about 91% occurring once.

This TCR was recovered from a man at least 80 years old with acute or convalescent COVID-19. The chain is built from TRBV2 and TRBJ2-5; 10 bases fit TRBD2. The specimen sequenced was peripheral blood. The DNA of the CDR3 is TGTGCCAGCAGCGTACTAGCGGGGCGGCAAGAGACCCAGTACTTC. Amino acids: CASSVLAGRQETQYF.